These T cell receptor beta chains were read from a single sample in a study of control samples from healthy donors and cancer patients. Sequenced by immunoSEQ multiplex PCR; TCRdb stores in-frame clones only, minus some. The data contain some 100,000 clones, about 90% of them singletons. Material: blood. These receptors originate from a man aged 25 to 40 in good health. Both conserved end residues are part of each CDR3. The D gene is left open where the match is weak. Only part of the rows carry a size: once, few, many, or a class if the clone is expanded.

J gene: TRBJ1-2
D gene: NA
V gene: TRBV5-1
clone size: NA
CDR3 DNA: TGCGCCAGCAGCCTCCCGGGACAAGGTCAAGGCTACACCTTC
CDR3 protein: CASSLPGQGQGYTF

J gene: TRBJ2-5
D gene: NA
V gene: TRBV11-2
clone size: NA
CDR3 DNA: TGTGCCAGCAGCTTAGATGTGCAGACCAAGGTCCAGTACTTC
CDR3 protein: CASSLDVQTKVQYF

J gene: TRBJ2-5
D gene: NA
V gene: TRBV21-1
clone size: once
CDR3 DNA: TGTGCCAGCAGCCCAAGCGGAGGGGAGACCCAGTACTTC
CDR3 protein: CASSPSGGETQYF

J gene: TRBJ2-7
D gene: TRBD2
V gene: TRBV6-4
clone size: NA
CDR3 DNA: TGTGCCAGCAGTCTCGACTTAGCGGGAGGTGCCTACGAGCAGTACTTC
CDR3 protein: CASSLDLAGGAYEQYF

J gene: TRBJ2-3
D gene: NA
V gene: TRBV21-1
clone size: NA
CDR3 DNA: TGTGCCAGCAGCAAAAAAGGCACAGGGAGTGGAAATACGCAGTATTTT
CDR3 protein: CASSKKGTGSGNTQYF

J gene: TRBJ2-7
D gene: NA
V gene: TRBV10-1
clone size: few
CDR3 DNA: TGCGCCAGCAGCCAGGACAGATCCTACGAGCAGTACTTC
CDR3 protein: CASSQDRSYEQYF

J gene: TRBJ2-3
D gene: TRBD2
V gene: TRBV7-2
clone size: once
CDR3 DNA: TGTGCCAGCAGCTTAGAGCCTAGCGGGATGATTGATACGCAGTATTTT
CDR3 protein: CASSLEPSGMIDTQYF

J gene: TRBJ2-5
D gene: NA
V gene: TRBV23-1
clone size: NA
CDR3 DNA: TGCGCCAGCAGTCAATCGGGTCAGGGGAAGGAGACCCAGTACTTC
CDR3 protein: CASSQSGQGKETQYF

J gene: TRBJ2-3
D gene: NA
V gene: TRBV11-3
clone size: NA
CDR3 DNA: TGTGCCAGCAGACGAGAACAGGTCGAAAGGCAGTATTTT
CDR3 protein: CASRREQVERQYF

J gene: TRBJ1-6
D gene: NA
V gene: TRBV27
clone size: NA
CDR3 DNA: TGTGCCAGCAGTTTCCTCCGGTCCTATAATTCACCCCTCCACTTT
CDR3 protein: CASSFLRSYNSPLHF

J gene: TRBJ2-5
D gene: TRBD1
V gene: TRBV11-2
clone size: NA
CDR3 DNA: TGTGCCAGCAGCTTGGGGACAGGGCGTAAACCGCAAGAGACCCAGTACTTC
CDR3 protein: CASSLGTGRKPQETQYF

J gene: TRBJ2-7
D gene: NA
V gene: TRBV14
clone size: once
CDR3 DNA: TGTGCCAGCAGCCTCCGGGACTCAAGATCCTACGAGCAGTACTTC
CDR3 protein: CASSLRDSRSYEQYF

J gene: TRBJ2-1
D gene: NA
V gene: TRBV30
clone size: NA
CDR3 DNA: TGTGCCTGGAACAGGGGGGGCGATGAGCAGTTCTTC
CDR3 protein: CAWNRGGDEQFF

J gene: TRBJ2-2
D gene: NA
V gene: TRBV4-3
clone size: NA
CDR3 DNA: TGCGCCAGCAGCCAAGGACAGGTTAACACCGGGGAGCTGTTTTTT
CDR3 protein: CASSQGQVNTGELFF

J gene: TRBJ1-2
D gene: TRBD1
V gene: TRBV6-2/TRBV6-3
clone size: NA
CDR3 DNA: TGTGCCAGCAGTTACCGGACAGGTAACTATGGCTACACCTTC
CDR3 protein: CASSYRTGNYGYTF

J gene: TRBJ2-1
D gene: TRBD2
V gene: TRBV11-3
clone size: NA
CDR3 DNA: TGTGCCAGCAGCTTAGCCGGGACTACCTACAATGAGCAGTTCTTC
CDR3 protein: CASSLAGTTYNEQFF

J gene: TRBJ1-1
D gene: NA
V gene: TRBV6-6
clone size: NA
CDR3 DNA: TGTGCCAGCAGTTATGGGCAGCGGACTGAAGCTTTCTTT
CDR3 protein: CASSYGQRTEAFF

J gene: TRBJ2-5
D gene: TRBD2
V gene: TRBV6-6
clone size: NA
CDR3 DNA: TGTGCCAGCAGTCGACTAGCGGGAGTGGAGCAGACCCAGTACTTC
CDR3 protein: CASSRLAGVEQTQYF

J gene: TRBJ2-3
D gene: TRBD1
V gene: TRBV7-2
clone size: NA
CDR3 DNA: TGTGCCAGCAGCTTTGGACAGGGCACAGATACGCAGTATTTT
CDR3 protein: CASSFGQGTDTQYF

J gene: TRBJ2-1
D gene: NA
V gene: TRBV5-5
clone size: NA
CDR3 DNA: TGTGCCAGCAGCTTGGAGGTCGGTTGGGGGAGGGAGCAGTTCTTC
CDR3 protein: CASSLEVGWGREQFF

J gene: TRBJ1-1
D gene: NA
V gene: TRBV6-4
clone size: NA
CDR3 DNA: TGTGCCAGCAGTGTGGCCTGGAACACTGAAGCTTTCTTT
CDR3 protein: CASSVAWNTEAFF

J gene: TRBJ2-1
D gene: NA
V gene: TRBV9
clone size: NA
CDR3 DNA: TGTGCCAGCAGCGCAAACAACAATGAGCAGTTCTTC
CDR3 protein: CASSANNNEQFF

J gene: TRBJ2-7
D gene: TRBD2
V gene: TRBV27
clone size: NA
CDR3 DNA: TGTGCCAGCAGAGAAAGCGGGAGCGGTAATTACGAGCAGTACTTC
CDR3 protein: CASRESGSGNYEQYF

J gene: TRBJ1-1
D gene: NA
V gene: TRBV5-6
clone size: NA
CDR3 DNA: TGTGCCAGCAGCTTGGAGCCCAGGGCCTACGCTGAAGCTTTCTTT
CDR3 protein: CASSLEPRAYAEAFF

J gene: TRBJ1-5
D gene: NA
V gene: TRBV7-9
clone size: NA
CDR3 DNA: TGTGCCAGCAGCGCCGGTGACAGGAGGGGGCCCCAGCATTTT
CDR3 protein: CASSAGDRRGPQHF

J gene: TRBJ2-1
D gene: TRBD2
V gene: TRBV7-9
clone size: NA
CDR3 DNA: TGTGCCAGCAGGGCTCAGACTAGCCCCGGGGGGGAGTTCTTC
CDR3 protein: CASRAQTSPGGEFF

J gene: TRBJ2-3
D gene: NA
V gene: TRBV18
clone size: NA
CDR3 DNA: TGTGCCAGCTCACCGGGCAACAGGGAGTATACAGATACGCAGTATTTT
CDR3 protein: CASSPGNREYTDTQYF

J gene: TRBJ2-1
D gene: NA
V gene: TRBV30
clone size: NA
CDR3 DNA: TGTGCCTGGACGGGGCGGATTGCCTACAATGAGCAGTTCTTC
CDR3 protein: CAWTGRIAYNEQFF

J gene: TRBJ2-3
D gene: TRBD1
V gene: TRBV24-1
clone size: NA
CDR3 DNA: TGTGCCACCAGTGACCCCGGGACAGGCGACTCAGATACGCAGTATTTT
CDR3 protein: CATSDPGTGDSDTQYF

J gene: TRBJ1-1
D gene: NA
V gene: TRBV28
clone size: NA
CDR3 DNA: TGTGCCAGCGGGATGGTTAACACTGAAGCTTTCTTT
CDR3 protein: CASGMVNTEAFF

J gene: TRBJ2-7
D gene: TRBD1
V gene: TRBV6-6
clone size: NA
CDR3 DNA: TGTGCCAGCAGTGAGATGGACAGGGTCCCCTACGAGCAGTACTTC
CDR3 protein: CASSEMDRVPYEQYF

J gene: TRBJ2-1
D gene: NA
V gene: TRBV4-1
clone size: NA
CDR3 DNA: TGCGCCAGCAGCCAAGAGGTCAATGAGCAGTTCTTC
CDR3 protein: CASSQEVNEQFF

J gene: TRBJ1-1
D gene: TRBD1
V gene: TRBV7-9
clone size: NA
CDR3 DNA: TGTGCCAGCAGCCGGACAGGTGGGGCCGGGTACACTGAAGCTTTCTTT
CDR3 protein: CASSRTGGAGYTEAFF

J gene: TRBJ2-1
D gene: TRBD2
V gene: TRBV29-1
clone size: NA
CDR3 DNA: TGCAGCGTTCTCCTCGGGAGGGGGATCGTCAATGAGCAGTTCTTC
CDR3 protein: CSVLLGRGIVNEQFF

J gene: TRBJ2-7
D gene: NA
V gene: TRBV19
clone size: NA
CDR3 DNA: TGTGCCAGTAGTAACGGAGACTACGAGCAGTACTTC
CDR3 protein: CASSNGDYEQYF

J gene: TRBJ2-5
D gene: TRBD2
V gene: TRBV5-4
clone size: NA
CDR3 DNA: TGTGCCAGCAGCGCGGGACTAGCGGGAGAGGAGACCCAGTACTTC
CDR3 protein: CASSAGLAGEETQYF

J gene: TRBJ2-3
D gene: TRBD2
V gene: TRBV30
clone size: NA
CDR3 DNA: TGTGCCTGGAGTGACCGCGGGACTATAGGGATAGAGACGCAGTATTTT
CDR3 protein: CAWSDRGTIGIETQYF

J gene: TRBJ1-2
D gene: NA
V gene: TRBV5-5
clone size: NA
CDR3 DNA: TGTGCCAGCAGCTTGGTGTTGGGGCCGCAGCCGAGCTATGGCTACACCTTC
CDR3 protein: CASSLVLGPQPSYGYTF

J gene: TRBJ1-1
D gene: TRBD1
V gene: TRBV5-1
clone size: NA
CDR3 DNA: TGCGCCAGCAGTTCTGGGGTGGGACAGGGGGACCACACTGAAGCTTTCTTT
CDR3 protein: CASSSGVGQGDHTEAFF

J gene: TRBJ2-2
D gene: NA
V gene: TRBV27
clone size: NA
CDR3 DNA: TGTGCCAGCAGTTTTCGACAGTTGAACACCGGGGAGCTGTTTTTT
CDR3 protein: CASSFRQLNTGELFF

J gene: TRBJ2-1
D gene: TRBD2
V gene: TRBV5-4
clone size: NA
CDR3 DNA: TGTGCCAGCAGCTTCCCACTAGCGGGACCCAATGAGCAGTTCTTC
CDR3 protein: CASSFPLAGPNEQFF

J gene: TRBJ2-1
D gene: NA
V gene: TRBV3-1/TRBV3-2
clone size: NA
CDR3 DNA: TGTGCCAGCAGCTACGCCGACGGTTACAATGAGCAGTTCTTC
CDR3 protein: CASSYADGYNEQFF

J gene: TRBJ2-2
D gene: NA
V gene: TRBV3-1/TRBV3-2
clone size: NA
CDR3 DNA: TGTGCCAGCAGCCGAAGTCCCGGTGGGGGGGCGAGAGGATCAACCGGGGAGCTGTTTTTT
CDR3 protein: CASSRSPGGGARGSTGELFF

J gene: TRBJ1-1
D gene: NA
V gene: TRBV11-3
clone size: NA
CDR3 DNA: TGTGCCAGCAGCTTAGACGTTAGGGACCCGAACACTGAAGCTTTCTTT
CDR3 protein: CASSLDVRDPNTEAFF

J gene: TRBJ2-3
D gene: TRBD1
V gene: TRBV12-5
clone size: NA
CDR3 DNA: TGTGCTAGTGGGCCTCTCGACAGGGGCACAGATACGCAGTATTTT
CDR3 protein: CASGPLDRGTDTQYF

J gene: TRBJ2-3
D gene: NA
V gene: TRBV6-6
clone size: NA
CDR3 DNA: TGTGCCAGCAAGGCCGGAGTAGGGGGGCTAGAAGATACGCAGTATTTT
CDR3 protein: CASKAGVGGLEDTQYF